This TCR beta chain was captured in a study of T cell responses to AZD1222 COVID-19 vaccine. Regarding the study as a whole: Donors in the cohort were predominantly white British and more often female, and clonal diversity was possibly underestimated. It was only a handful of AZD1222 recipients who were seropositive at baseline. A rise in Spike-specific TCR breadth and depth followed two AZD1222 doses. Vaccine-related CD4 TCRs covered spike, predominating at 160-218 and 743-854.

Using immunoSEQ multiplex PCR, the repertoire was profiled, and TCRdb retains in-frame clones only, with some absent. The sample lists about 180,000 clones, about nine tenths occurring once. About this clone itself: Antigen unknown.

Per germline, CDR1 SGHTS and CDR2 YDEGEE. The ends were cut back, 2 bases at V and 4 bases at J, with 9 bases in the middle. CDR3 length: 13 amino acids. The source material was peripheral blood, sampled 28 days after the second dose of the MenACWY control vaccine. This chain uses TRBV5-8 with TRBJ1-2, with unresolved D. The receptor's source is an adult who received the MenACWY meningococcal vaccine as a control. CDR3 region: CASSFGGPYGYTF. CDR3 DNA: TGTGCCAGCAGCTTTGGTGGACCCTATGGCTACACCTTC.